The 20 T cell receptor beta chains below all came from one sample that was sequenced in a study of response to subunit inactivated influenza vaccine (dated by TCRdb to 2017 to 2018). The library was prepared using RT-PCR. The reads were generated on an Illumina HiSeq 2500. The public reads were run again by TCRdb, first through fastp at Q25 and then through MiXCR, and only productive beta chains were kept. Each entry merges the rows of one CDR3 protein and shows their most common DNA and genes. Present in this sample are more than 150,000 distinct CDR3 sequences, about 11% of which were seen just once. The top ten hold roughly 33% of the sample. This specimen consisted of CD8+ T cells sorted from PBMCs, obtained less than 30 months after vaccination. These receptors originate from a man between 50 and 70 years old who received an inactivated influenza vaccine. Donor details come from another sample of the same person, matched by shared clones.

This clonotype was detected many times. The chain joins TRBV4-1 to TRBJ2-7; no firm D call. From germline, CDR1 is MGHRA and CDR2 YSYEKL. V lost 3 bases and J 0 bases, leaving 9 bases between the germline ends. The CDR3 totals 14 residues. This CDR3 is CASSHLPDSYEQYF. Written as DNA, the CDR3 is TGCGCCAGCAGCCACCTCCCGGACTCCTACGAGCAGTACTTC.

This CDR3 reads CASSSLTVTYYEQYF. The CDR3 nucleotides read TGTGCCAGCAGTTCCCTGACAGTAACATACTACGAGCAGTACTTC. The V gene is TRBV6-5, the J gene TRBJ2-7; tentative D call: TRBD1 (5 bases). V was pared by 4 bases and J by 3 bases, with 16 bases between. Per the germline V gene, CDR1 is MNHEY and CDR2 is SVGAGI. CDR3 length: 15 amino acids.

This clonotype was seen repeatedly, ten times or more. The V gene is TRBV12-3 or TRBV12-4, the J gene TRBJ1-2; D may be TRBD1 (5 bases). Trimming stripped 7 bases from V and 2 bases from J, with 8 bases between. CDR3 length: 12 amino acids. CDR3: CASNPGNYGYTF. In DNA form, the CDR3 reads TGTGCCAGCAATCCAGGGAACTATGGCTACACCTTC.

This clonotype was detected ten times or more. This chain joins TRBV12-3 or TRBV12-4 and TRBJ2-2, with D uncertain. The CDR3 contains 13 residues. The germline V and J ends were trimmed by 5 bases and 1 base, with 5 bases remaining between them. CDR3: CASSEMNTGELFF. Here the CDR3 DNA reads TGTGCCAGCAGTGAGATGAACACCGGGGAGCTGTTTTTT.

Ten or more counts support this clonotype. This chain connects TRBV9 to TRBJ2-4, with D perhaps given as TRBD1 or TRBD2 (5 bases each). Germline CDR1 SGDLS, CDR2 YYNGEE. The ends were cut back, 4 bases at V and 8 bases at J, with 13 bases in the middle. This CDR3 has 13 amino acids. CDR3 in amino acids: CASSPRDQDIQYF. Here the CDR3 DNA reads TGTGCCAGCAGCCCCCGGGACCAGGACATTCAGTACTTC.

This clonotype was seen repeatedly, ten times or more. This rearrangement joins TRBV29-1 to TRBJ2-3, with D perhaps assigned TRBD1 or TRBD2 (7 bases each). This CDR3 comprises 12 residues. V was shortened by 2 bases and J by 8 bases, with 11 bases between the two germline ends. Germline assignment: CDR1 SQVTM and CDR2 ANQGSEA. The CDR3 is CSVEQGEGTQYF. In DNA, the CDR3 is TGCAGCGTTGAACAGGGGGAGGGTACGCAGTATTTT.

The chain recombines TRBV20-1 with TRBJ2-7; maybe TRBD2 (6 bases). CDR1 is DFQATT, CDR2 SNEGSKA, per germline (reference sequence). There are 13 residues in the CDR3. With 6 bases removed from V and 4 bases from J, the gap between germline ends came to 16 bases. CDR3 amino acids: CSAANGEEYEQYF. As DNA, the CDR3 is TGCAGTGCGGCTAATGGGGAGGAGTACGAGCAGTACTTC.

The table lists this clonotype with a few counts. The V gene is TRBV6-6, the J gene TRBJ2-7; D gene uncertain. The CDR3 is 12 residues long. Trimming stripped 5 bases from V and 4 bases from J, with 9 bases between. Germline V lookup: CDR1 MNHNY, CDR2 SVGAGI (reference sequence). The CDR3 protein is CASSPSPYEQYF. DNA of the CDR3: TGTGCCAGCAGTCCTTCCCCGTACGAGCAGTACTTC.

This clonotype was counted ten times or more. The chain has TRBV7-9 and TRBJ2-7; D is unclear. V dropped 2 bases and J dropped 6 bases, with 5 bases sitting between them. The CDR3 sequence is 11 residues long. CDR1 SEHNR and CDR2 FQNEAQ come from the germline V gene (reference sequence). The CDR3 region is CASSLSFEQYF. DNA of the CDR3: TGTGCCAGCAGCTTAAGCTTCGAGCAGTACTTC.

The V call is TRBV3-1, the J call TRBJ1-5; tentative D call: TRBD1 (6 bases). Deletions cut 0 bases from V and 7 bases from J, with 16 bases between. This CDR3 is 16 amino acids long. Germline assignment: CDR1 LGHDT and CDR2 YNNKEL (reference sequence). This CDR3 reads CASSQDKGGTRQPQHF. CDR3 nucleotide sequence: TGTGCCAGCAGCCAAGATAAGGGGGGCACAAGACAGCCCCAGCATTTT. Full variable domain (rest looked up from reference TRBV3-1 and TRBJ1-5): DTAVSQTPKYLVTQMGNDKSIKCEQNLGHDTMYWYKQDSKKFLKIMFSYNNKELIINETVPNRFSPKSPDKAHLNLHINSLELGDSAVYFCASSQDKGGTRQPQHFGDGTRLSIL.

At least ten counts were recorded for this clonotype. The gene calls are TRBV29-1 and TRBJ2-1; TRBD2 aligns across 11 bases. The CDR3 consists of 16 residues. V lost 0 bases to trimming and J lost 7 bases; unmatched junction nucleotides: 8. Germline CDR1 is SQVTM and CDR2 is ANQGSEA. Here the CDR3 DNA reads TGCAGCGTTGAAGATCCCGGGACTAGCGGCGAGAATGAGCAGTTCTTC. This translates into CSVEDPGTSGENEQFF.

The J gene is TRBJ2-7, the V gene TRBV7-9, with 11 bases aligning to TRBD1. This CDR3 has 14 residues. Trimming took 5 bases from V and 3 from J; bases not matched to a gene: 3. Germline V lookup: CDR1 SEHNR, CDR2 FQNEAQ (reference sequence). CDR3 amino acids: CASSGGTGGYEQYF. In DNA form, the CDR3 reads TGTGCCAGCAGCGGGGGGACAGGGGGCTACGAGCAGTACTTC.

This chain connects TRBV25-1 to TRBJ1-1; TRBD1 matches 10 bases. Germline V CDR1 and CDR2: MGHDK, SYGVNS. Unmatched junction bases numbered 6, after V lost 1 base and J lost 4 bases. The CDR3 is 16 amino acids. The CDR3 reads CASSEWGGQGSTEAFF. CDR3 bases: TGTGCCAGCAGTGAATGGGGGGGACAGGGGAGCACTGAAGCTTTCTTT.

This clonotype has a handful of counts. The chain uses TRBV11-2 and TRBJ2-7; D is uncertain. This CDR3 has 14 residues. Germline-derived CDR1 and CDR2 are SGHAT and FQNNGV. V was shortened by 5 bases and J by 0 bases, with 11 bases between the two germline ends. The CDR3 loop reads CASSQDTSSYEQYF. DNA for the CDR3: TGTGCCAGCAGCCAAGACACGAGCTCCTACGAGCAGTACTTC. Together with reference TRBV11-2 and TRBJ2-7, the CDR3 gives the full variable domain: EAGVAQSPRYKIIEKRQSVAFWCNPISGHATLYWYQQILGQGPKLLIQFQNNGVVDDSQLPKDRFSAERLKGVDSTLKIQPAKLEDSAVYLCASSQDTSSYEQYFGPGTRLTVT.

The rearrangement links TRBV3-1 to TRBJ2-5, with TRBD2 matching 7 bases. Germline V gene data show CDR1 as LGHDT and CDR2 as YNNKEL (reference sequence). V lost 0 bases, J lost 4 bases, and 5 bases stayed unmatched. This CDR3 has 15 residues. The CDR3 loop is CASSQDSGRRETQYF. CDR3 coding DNA: TGTGCCAGCAGCCAAGATTCCGGGAGGCGAGAGACCCAGTACTTC.

CDR3 loop: CASSQDGFGTYEQYF. The CDR3 DNA follows: TGTGCCAGCAGCCAAGATGGCTTCGGGACCTACGAGCAGTACTTC. This rearrangement joins TRBV3-1 to TRBJ2-7; perhaps TRBD2 as D (5 bases). The CDR3 loop spans 15 amino acids. The V and J ends lost 0 bases and 2 bases respectively, with 11 bases between them. Germline loops: CDR1 LGHDT, CDR2 YNNKEL (reference sequence).

This clonotype was seen a handful of times. The chain links TRBV27 to TRBJ2-2; TRBD2 matches 12 bases. The germline V gene encodes CDR1 MNHEY and CDR2 SMNVEV (reference sequence). V trimming: 2 bases; J trimming: 7 bases; junction bases outside the gene matches: 5. The CDR3 runs 16 residues. The CDR3 here is CASSLLLAGGYGELFF. As DNA, the CDR3 is TGTGCCAGCAGTTTACTACTAGCGGGAGGCTACGGGGAGCTGTTTTTT.

This clonotype was found a few times. The chain couples TRBV13 to TRBJ2-1; 7 nucleotides align to TRBD2. Germline V CDR1 and CDR2: PRHDT, FYEKMQ (reference sequence). The CDR3 length is 14 residues. With 7 bases clipped from V and 2 bases from J, the junction kept 5 bases outside the gene matches. The CDR3 sequence: CASKGGRAYNEQFF. As DNA, the CDR3 is TGTGCCAGCAAAGGTGGGAGGGCCTACAATGAGCAGTTCTTC.

This clonotype appeared many times. This chain joins TRBV6-1 and TRBJ2-7; TRBD1 matches 9 bases. The CDR3 totals 14 residues. V was pared by 10 bases and J by 6 bases, with 13 bases of the junction left unmatched. CDR1 and CDR2 (germline): MNHNS, SASEGT. The CDR3 sequence: CATSLGTGYFEQYF. DNA of the CDR3: TGTGCCACTTCGCTCGGGACAGGGTACTTCGAGCAGTACTTC.

In this sample, this clonotype turned up a few times. J is TRBJ2-6 and V is TRBV25-1; D gene uncertain. Deletions cut 2 bases from V and 1 base from J, with 9 bases between. The CDR3 is made up of 16 amino acids. Germline values: CDR1 MGHDK, CDR2 SYGVNS. The CDR3 nucleotides read TGTGCCAGCAGTGAAGGGCTAGAGTCTGGGGCCAACGTCCTGACTTTC. Amino acids: CASSEGLESGANVLTF.